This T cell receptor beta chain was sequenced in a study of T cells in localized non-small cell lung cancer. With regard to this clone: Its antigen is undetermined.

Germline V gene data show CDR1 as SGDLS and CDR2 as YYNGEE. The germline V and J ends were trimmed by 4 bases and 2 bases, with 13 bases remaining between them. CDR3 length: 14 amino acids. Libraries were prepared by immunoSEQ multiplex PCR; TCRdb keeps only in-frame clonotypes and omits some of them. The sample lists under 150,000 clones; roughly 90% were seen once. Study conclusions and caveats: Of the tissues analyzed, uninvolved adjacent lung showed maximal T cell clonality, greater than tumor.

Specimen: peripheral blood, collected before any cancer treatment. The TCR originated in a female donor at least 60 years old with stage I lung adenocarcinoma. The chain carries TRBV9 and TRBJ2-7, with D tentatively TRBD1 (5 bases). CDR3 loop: CASSPRAGPYEQYF. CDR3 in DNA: TGTGCCAGCAGCCCCCGCGCAGGGCCCTACGAGCAGTACTTC.